This T cell receptor beta chain was documented in a study of T cells in Graves' hyperthyroidism and ophthalmopathy. Study findings and constraints: Classification by a 13 V-J model distinguished ophthalmopathy from stable hyperthyroidism.

RNA transcripts provided the source from which TCR beta CDR3 regions were amplified. The study used the HTBI primer set for a first-round RT-PCR of the TCR CDR3. TCRdb reprocessed the multiplex PCR reads with MiXCR, giving one entry per CDR3 protein. The sample includes around 620,000 distinct CDR3 sequences, approximately 44% seen only once; the top ten take under 20%. To note about this clonotype: Its antigen is not identified.

Clinical symptoms, serum thyroxine, TRAb, thyroid ultrasound and orbital computed tomography informed diagnoses. This CDR3 is 15 amino acids long. Trimming took off 1 base at V and 0 bases at J, with 10 bases between the two ends. Germline V gene data show CDR1 as SEHNR and CDR2 as FQNEAQ (reference sequence). V and J are TRBV7-9 and TRBJ2-7, with D perhaps being TRBD1 or TRBD2 (5 bases each). The TCR sequence derives from an adult woman with Graves' disease, either hyperthyroidism or ophthalmopathy (not recorded which). Material for sequencing was peripheral blood or thyroid tissue (not recorded which). The DNA for the CDR3 is TGTGCCAGCAGCTTAGGGGGGACGAGCTCCTACGAGCAGTACTTC. Translated: CASSLGGTSSYEQYF.